Below, one T cell receptor beta chain is given with its context. No antigen is known for it. Each CDR3 protein gets one entry after TCRdb re-called the 5' RACE reads with MiXCR. The table shows 310,000 or so distinct CDR3 sequences, with around 9.7% occurring only once. Looked up from germline, CDR1 is LGHNA and CDR2 is YNFKEQ. The ends were cut back, 0 bases at V and 3 bases at J, with 15 bases in the middle. The CDR3 is made up of 17 amino acids. This sample stems from a study of identical twins. Study observations and caveats: Carriage of fewer insertions was seen in abundant cord blood beta clonotypes, whereas memory repertoires showed none. Sharing of beta out-of-frame sequences by twins showed a weaker excess. For zero-insertion analyses, partial confounding could come from invariant MAIT and iNKT cells.

In addition, the sample was reused for a study of yellow fever vaccine responses in identical twins.

The clonotype originates from a woman younger than 30 in good health. The sequencing input was CD8+ T cells sorted from blood. The V call is TRBV4-2, the J call TRBJ2-1; possibly TRBD1 or TRBD2 for D (5 bases each). CDR3 loop: CASSQDIMGTIYNEQFF. The CDR3 region has the DNA TGTGCCAGCAGCCAAGATATCATGGGGACGATCTACAATGAGCAGTTCTTC.